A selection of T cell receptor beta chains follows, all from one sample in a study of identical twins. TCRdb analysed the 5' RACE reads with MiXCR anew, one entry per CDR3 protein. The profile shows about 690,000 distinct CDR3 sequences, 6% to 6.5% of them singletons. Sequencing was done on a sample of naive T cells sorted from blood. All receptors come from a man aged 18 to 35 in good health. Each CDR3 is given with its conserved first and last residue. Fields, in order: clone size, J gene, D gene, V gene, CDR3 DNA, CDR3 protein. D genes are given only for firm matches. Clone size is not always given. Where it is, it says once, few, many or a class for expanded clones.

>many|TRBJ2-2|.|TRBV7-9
TGTGCCAGCAGCTTATCCCGACGGCTCCCTACCGGGGAGCTGTTTTTT
CASSLSRRLPTGELFF
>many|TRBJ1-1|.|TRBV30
TGTGCCTGGACCTTTCGAGGGGTGAACACTGAAGCTTTCTTT
CAWTFRGVNTEAFF
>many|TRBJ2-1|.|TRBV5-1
TGCGCCAGCAGCTTGGTACCGGGTGTCTACAATGAGCAGTTCTTC
CASSLVPGVYNEQFF
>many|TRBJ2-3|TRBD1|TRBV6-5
TGTGCCAGCAGTTCCCAGGACAGGCTCAAAGATACGCAGTATTTT
CASSSQDRLKDTQYF
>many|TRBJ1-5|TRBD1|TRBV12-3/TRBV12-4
TGTGCCAGCAGTCCTGGGACAGGGTTGAGCAATCAGCCCCAGCATTTT
CASSPGTGLSNQPQHF
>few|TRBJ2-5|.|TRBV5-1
TGCGCCAGCAGCTTCGGAACCTTCGGAGAGACCCAGTACTTC
CASSFGTFGETQYF
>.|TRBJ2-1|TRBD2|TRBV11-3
TGTGCCAGCAGCTTAGGGGGACTAGCGGGAGGGGGCGAGCAGTTCTTC
CASSLGGLAGGGEQFF
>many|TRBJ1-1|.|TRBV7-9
TGTGCCAGCAGCTTAGACGGGGCGGGCACTGAAGCTTTCTTT
CASSLDGAGTEAFF
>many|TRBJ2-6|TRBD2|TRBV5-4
TGTGCCAGCAGCTTCCGGGCGGGGGGAGAGGTCGCTGGGGCCAACGTCCTGACTTTC
CASSFRAGGEVAGANVLTF
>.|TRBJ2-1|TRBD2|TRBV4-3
TGCGCCAGCAGCCAAGATCAGCGGGAGGTAAACAATGAGCAGTTCTTC
CASSQDQREVNNEQFF
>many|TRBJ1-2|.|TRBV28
TGTGCCAGCAATACCTTCAGGGGCAACTATGGCTACACCTTC
CASNTFRGNYGYTF
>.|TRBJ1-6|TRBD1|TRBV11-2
TGTGCCAGCAGCGCCCGGGACAGTTTTAATTCACCCCTCCACTTT
CASSARDSFNSPLHF
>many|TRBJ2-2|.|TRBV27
TGTGCCAGCAGTACCTGGGACAATTTTAGGAGCGGGGAGCTGTTTTTT
CASSTWDNFRSGELFF
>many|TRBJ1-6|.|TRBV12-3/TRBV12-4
TGTGCCAGCAGTTTCTCCAGAGGTGGGGTGCTTTCACCCCTCCACTTT
CASSFSRGGVLSPLHF
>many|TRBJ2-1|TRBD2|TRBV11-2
TGTGCCAGCAGCTTAGCTCCGGGAGGAGCCCACAATGAGCAGTTCTTC
CASSLAPGGAHNEQFF
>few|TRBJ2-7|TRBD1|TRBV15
TGTGCCACCAGACTTGACAGGGGGAGCTACGAGCAGTACTTC
CATRLDRGSYEQYF
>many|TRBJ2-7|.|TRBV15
TGTGCCACCAGCAGAGACCGCTACGAGCAGTACTTC
CATSRDRYEQYF
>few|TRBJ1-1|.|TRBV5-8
TGTGCCAGCAGCTTGAGAAATCGAAACACTGAAGCTTTCTTT
CASSLRNRNTEAFF
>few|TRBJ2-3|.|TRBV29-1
TGCAGCGTTTATCTCATTTTCACAGATACGCAGTATTTT
CSVYLIFTDTQYF
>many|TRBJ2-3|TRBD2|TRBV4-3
TGCGCCAGCAGCCAAGGCCGAGGAGCGGGAGGGCCGGGTACGCAGTATTTT
CASSQGRGAGGPGTQYF
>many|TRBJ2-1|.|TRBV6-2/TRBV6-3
TGTGCCAGCGGACTCGGAAGCTCCTACAATGAGCAGTTCTTC
CASGLGSSYNEQFF
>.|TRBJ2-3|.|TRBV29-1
TGCAGCGTGAGGGGGGGGATTCCTAGACGCACAGATACGCAGTATTTT
CSVRGGIPRRTDTQYF
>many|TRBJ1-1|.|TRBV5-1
TGCGCCAGCAGCTTGGTAGGGGTAGGCACTGAAGCTTTCTTT
CASSLVGVGTEAFF
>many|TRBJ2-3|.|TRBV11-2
TGTGCCAGCAGCTTAGCAGAGGGCACGCAGTATTTT
CASSLAEGTQYF
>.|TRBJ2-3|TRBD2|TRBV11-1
TGTGCCAGCAGCTTAGGATACTACAGCGGGAGGGCGGTTGATACGCAGTATTTT
CASSLGYYSGRAVDTQYF
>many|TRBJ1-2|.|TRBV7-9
TGTGCCAGCAGCTCTGGACAGTTACACGGCTACACCTTC
CASSSGQLHGYTF
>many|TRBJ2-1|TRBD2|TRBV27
TGTGCCAGCACCCGCGGGAGCACCTACAATGAGCAGTTCTTC
CASTRGSTYNEQFF
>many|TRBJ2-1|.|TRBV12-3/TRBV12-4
TGTGCCAGCAAAACGACAATCTACAATGAGCAGTTCTTC
CASKTTIYNEQFF
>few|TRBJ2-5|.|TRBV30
TGTGCCTGGAGTGAAGGGGGAAACTTGGAGACCCAGTACTTC
CAWSEGGNLETQYF
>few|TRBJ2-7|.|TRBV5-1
TGCGCCAGCAGCCAACCCCCCGAGCAGTACTTC
CASSQPPEQYF
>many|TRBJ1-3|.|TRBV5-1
TGCGCCAGCAGCTTGGAGCCAGACTCTGGAAACACCATATATTTT
CASSLEPDSGNTIYF
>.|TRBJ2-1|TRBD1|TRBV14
TGTGCCAGCAGCCAAGATACGGGCACAGGGGGGTCCTACAATGAGCAGTTCTTC
CASSQDTGTGGSYNEQFF
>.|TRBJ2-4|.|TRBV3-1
TGTGCCAGCAGCCAAGATCCCACTAGCCGGTACATTCAGTACTTC
CASSQDPTSRYIQYF
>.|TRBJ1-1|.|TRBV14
TGTGCCAGCACCCCACTCCGGGGTGAAGCTTTCTTT
CASTPLRGEAFF
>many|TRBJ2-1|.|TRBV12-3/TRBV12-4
TGTGCCAGCAGTCACCAAAACAGGGCTTACAATGAGCAGTTCTTC
CASSHQNRAYNEQFF
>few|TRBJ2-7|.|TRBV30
TGTGCCTGGAGTGTAGGTCAGGGTTACGAGCAGTACTTC
CAWSVGQGYEQYF
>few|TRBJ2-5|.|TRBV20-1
TGCAGTGCTAGAAGACAGGGAGGAGAGACCCAGTACTTC
CSARRQGGETQYF
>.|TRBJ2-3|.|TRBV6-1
TGTGCCAGCAGCCGCGTGAGGCAGTCCTTCACAGATACGCAGTATTTT
CASSRVRQSFTDTQYF
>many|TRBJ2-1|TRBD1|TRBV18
TGTGCCAGCTCACGGCCGGGACAGGGGTTGGGTGAGCAGTTCTTC
CASSRPGQGLGEQFF
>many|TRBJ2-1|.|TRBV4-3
TGCGCCAGCAGCCAAGATGCGGCGTACTCCTACAATGAGCAGTTCTTC
CASSQDAAYSYNEQFF
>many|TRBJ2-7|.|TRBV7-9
TGTGCCAGCAGCTTAGGGGACCTCTCCTACGAGCAGTACTTC
CASSLGDLSYEQYF
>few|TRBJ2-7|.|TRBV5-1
TGCGCCAGCAGCTTGGGTTTAGGAGGGAGTCCCTACGAGCAGTACTTC
CASSLGLGGSPYEQYF
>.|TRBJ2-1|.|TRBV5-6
TGTGCCAGCAGCTACACTCGTGGGCCCTACAATGAGCAGTTCTTC
CASSYTRGPYNEQFF
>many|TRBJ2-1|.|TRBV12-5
TGTGCTAGTGGTTTTTCACAAAATGAGCAGTTCTTC
CASGFSQNEQFF
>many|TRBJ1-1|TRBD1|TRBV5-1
TGCGCCAGCAGGCGTACAGGACAGGGCGCTGAAGCTTTCTTT
CASRRTGQGAEAFF
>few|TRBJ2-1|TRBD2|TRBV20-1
TGCAGTGCTAATTCGCGGGAGGGCTACAATGAGCAGTTCTTC
CSANSREGYNEQFF
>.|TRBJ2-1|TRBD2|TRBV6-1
TGTGCCAGCAGCGACAGGACAGCGGGAGTGGGAAGTGATGAGCAGTTCTTC
CASSDRTAGVGSDEQFF
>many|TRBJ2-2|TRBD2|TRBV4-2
TGTGCCAGCAGCCAAGACCTAGCGGGAGGGCTAAACACCGGGGAGCTGTTTTTT
CASSQDLAGGLNTGELFF
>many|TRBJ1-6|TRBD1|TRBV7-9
TGTGCCAGCAGGGAAGGGACAGGATATTCACCCCTCCACTTT
CASREGTGYSPLHF
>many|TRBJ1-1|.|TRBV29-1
TGCAGCGTTGATCAAGGGGGAAACACTGAAGCTTTCTTT
CSVDQGGNTEAFF
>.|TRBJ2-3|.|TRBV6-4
TGTGCCAGCAGTGACTTTGGAAGTCCGACAGATACGCAGTATTTT
CASSDFGSPTDTQYF
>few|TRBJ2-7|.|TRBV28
TGTGCCAGCAGTAAAACACAGGGAGGATGGCAGTACTTC
CASSKTQGGWQYF
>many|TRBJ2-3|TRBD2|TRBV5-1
TGCGCCAGCAGCCTCGGGACTAGCGGTTTTAAGGGTACAGATACGCAGTATTTT
CASSLGTSGFKGTDTQYF
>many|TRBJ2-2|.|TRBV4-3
TGCGCCAGCAGCCAAGAGCCCTCGTTCCCCGGGGAGCTGTTTTTT
CASSQEPSFPGELFF
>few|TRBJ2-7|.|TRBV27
TGTGCCACCTCACCGGGCGGCCCTTACGAGCAGTACTTC
CATSPGGPYEQYF
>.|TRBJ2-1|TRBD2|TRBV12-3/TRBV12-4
TGTGCCAGCACCATTTCCGGGACTAAATTTTCCGATGAGCAGTTCTTC
CASTISGTKFSDEQFF
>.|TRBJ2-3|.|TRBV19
TGTGCCTCCCAGACTAGAAAGAACACAGATACGCAGTATTTT
CASQTRKNTDTQYF
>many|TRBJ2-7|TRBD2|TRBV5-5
TGTGCCAGCAGCCCTTCCGGGACTAGTGAGGGCGAGCAGTACTTC
CASSPSGTSEGEQYF
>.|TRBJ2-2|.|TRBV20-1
TGCAGTGCTAGAGAAGACATTGCGAACACCGGGGAGCTGTTTTTT
CSAREDIANTGELFF